The rows below give T cell receptor beta chains drawn from one sample of a study of blood T cell repertoires in COVID-19. Libraries were prepared by immunoSEQ multiplex PCR; TCRdb keeps only in-frame clonotypes and omits some of them. This sample carries roughly 130,000 clones, 88% of them seen once, and the ten largest clones take about 10%. Sequencing was performed on peripheral blood. These receptors were taken from a man in his 60s with active or convalescent COVID-19. CDR3s include the opening cysteine and the closing phenylalanine or tryptophan. A D gene is named only where the DNA matches it firmly. A clone size is listed for some rows: how often the clone was seen (once, few, many), or a class if it is expanded.

d_gene,abundance,v_gene,j_gene,CDR3nt,CDR3aa
-,-,TRBV3-1/TRBV3-2,TRBJ2-1,TGTGCCAGCAGCCAAGGTGTCCGCCGGAGCTCCTACAATGAGCAGTTCTTC,CASSQGVRRSSYNEQFF
-,once,TRBV29-1,TRBJ2-7,TGCAGCGTTGAAGAAGGAACAGATCAGCAGTACTTC,CSVEEGTDQQYF
-,few,TRBV6-2/TRBV6-3,TRBJ1-6,TGTGCCAGCAGTTACAGGGACGGGACTCTCCCCCTCCACTTT,CASSYRDGTLPLHF
TRBD1,-,TRBV9,TRBJ1-5,TGTGCCAGCAGCCCGGGGGGGACAGGGGGCAAGTATTTGCCCCAGCATTTT,CASSPGGTGGKYLPQHF
TRBD1,-,TRBV9,TRBJ2-3,TGTGCCAGCAGCGTATCGACAGGGGCGCCTGATACGCAGTATTTT,CASSVSTGAPDTQYF
TRBD1,-,TRBV5-4,TRBJ2-7,TGTGCCAGCAGCTGGATGACCGGGACAGGGGCCGAGCAGTACTTC,CASSWMTGTGAEQYF
TRBD1,-,TRBV10-3,TRBJ1-3,TGTGCCATCAGGGATTCCGGGACAGCATCTGGAAACACCATATATTTT,CAIRDSGTASGNTIYF
-,-,TRBV7-3,TRBJ2-3,TGTGCCAGCAGCTTAGCGGGGGCTACAGATACGCAGTATTTT,CASSLAGATDTQYF
TRBD1,-,TRBV15,TRBJ1-2,TGTGCCACCACTTTAAAACAGGGGTATTCTTTCACCTTC,CATTLKQGYSFTF
TRBD1,-,TRBV5-4,TRBJ2-4,TGTGCCAGCAGCAGGGAGCAGGGGGCGCGAGCCAAAAACATTCAGTACTTC,CASSREQGARAKNIQYF
TRBD1,-,TRBV27,TRBJ1-4,TGTGCCAGCAGAGGTACCGGGACAGGGGAGGAAAAACTGTTTTTT,CASRGTGTGEEKLFF
-,-,TRBV18,TRBJ1-1,TGTGCCAGCTCACCAAGAGGCGGAATGAACACTGAAGCTTTCTTT,CASSPRGGMNTEAFF
-,-,TRBV6-2/TRBV6-3,TRBJ1-5,TGTGCCAGCAGTAATAGGGGGTTAATAAGAAGAAATGGTGATCAGCCCCAGCATTTT,CASSNRGLIRRNGDQPQHF
TRBD1,-,TRBV7-9,TRBJ2-2,TGTGCCAGCAGCTTAGCACGGACAGGGTCCGGGGAGCTGTTTTTT,CASSLARTGSGELFF
TRBD2,-,TRBV19,TRBJ2-5,TGTGCCAGTAGTCCCCGCCGACTAGCGGGAGGACAAGAGACCCAGTACTTC,CASSPRRLAGGQETQYF
-,-,TRBV13,TRBJ1-4,TGTGCCAGCAGCTCCCCGAATGAAAAACTGTTTTTT,CASSSPNEKLFF
TRBD1,-,TRBV11-2,TRBJ2-3,TGTGCCAGCACCCAAACAGGGGGCAGAGATACGCAGTATTTT,CASTQTGGRDTQYF
TRBD1,-,TRBV10-3,TRBJ1-5,TGTGCCATCAGTGCGTCCCGGGACAGGGTCGATCAGCCCCAGCATTTT,CAISASRDRVDQPQHF
TRBD1,-,TRBV12-3/TRBV12-4,TRBJ2-5,TGTGCCAGCAGGCGACAGGGGTTAGAGACCCAGTACTTC,CASRRQGLETQYF
TRBD2,few,TRBV5-1,TRBJ2-2,TGCGCCAGCAGCTTGGCTAGCGGGAGCACCGGGGAGCTGTTTTTT,CASSLASGSTGELFF
TRBD1,once,TRBV6-5,TRBJ1-5,TGTGCCAGCAGTTACGACGGACAGGGGAATCAGCCCCAGCATTTT,CASSYDGQGNQPQHF
-,few,TRBV4-1,TRBJ1-1,TGCGCCAGCAGTCAAACGACAGGACGGAACACTGAAGCTTTCTTT,CASSQTTGRNTEAFF
TRBD1,few,TRBV5-5,TRBJ1-2,TGTGCCAGCAGCCCCGGGACAGGGACTGGCTACACCTTC,CASSPGTGTGYTF
TRBD2,-,TRBV12-3/TRBV12-4,TRBJ2-5,TGTGCCAGCAGCCAGCTAGCGGGAGAGACCCAGTACTTC,CASSQLAGETQYF
-,-,TRBV28,TRBJ2-1,TGTGCCAGCTTCCCCCCCGGGTCTCCCTACTACAATGAGCAGTTCTTC,CASFPPGSPYYNEQFF
-,-,TRBV21-1,TRBJ1-3,TGTGCCAGCAGCCCAAGGACTGGCGATCCGGACAGGGGGGACCCCTCTGGAAACACCATATATTTT,CASSPRTGDPDRGDPSGNTIYF
TRBD1,once,TRBV10-3,TRBJ1-1,TGTGCCATCAGTGATCCCGGACAGGGGAACACTGAAGCTTTCTTT,CAISDPGQGNTEAFF
TRBD1,-,TRBV24-1,TRBJ2-2,TGTGCCACCAGAGGACAGGGGGCAAACGGGGAGCTGTTTTTT,CATRGQGANGELFF
-,-,TRBV6-5,TRBJ2-7,TGTGCCAGCAGTTTATCGGGCGGCGGGGCCTACGAGCAGTACTTC,CASSLSGGGAYEQYF
-,-,TRBV6-2/TRBV6-3,TRBJ2-5,TGTGCCAGCAGCCAACCGGGACTTAGGGAGACCCAGTACTTC,CASSQPGLRETQYF
TRBD1,-,TRBV10-3,TRBJ2-1,TGTGCCATCATTCGCCCCCCCGACAGGGGCAATGAGCAGTTCTTC,CAIIRPPDRGNEQFF
TRBD2,-,TRBV6-2/TRBV6-3,TRBJ2-3,TGTGCCAGCAGTTACTCCCGGACTAGCGGGAGAAACACAGATACGCAGTATTTT,CASSYSRTSGRNTDTQYF
-,-,TRBV25-1,TRBJ2-7,TGTGCCAGCAGTCTCTTTTACGAGCAGTACTTC,CASSLFYEQYF
TRBD2,-,TRBV4-1,TRBJ2-5,TGCGCCAGCAGCCAAGAGATGACTAGCGGGGAGACCCAGTACTTC,CASSQEMTSGETQYF
-,-,TRBV6-2/TRBV6-3,TRBJ2-7,TGTGCCAGCAGTTTGGGGGGAGGGGGCGAGCAGTACTTC,CASSLGGGGEQYF
-,-,TRBV9,TRBJ2-5,TGTGCCAGCAGCGGAACCCCCCAAGCGACGGAGACCCAGTACTTC,CASSGTPQATETQYF
-,-,TRBV4-3,TRBJ2-1,TGCGCCAGCAGCCAAGAGGTCCTATACAATGAGCAGTTCTTC,CASSQEVLYNEQFF
-,-,TRBV13,TRBJ2-5,TGTGCCAGCAGCGCTAGGAGGCAAGAGACCCAGTACTTC,CASSARRQETQYF
-,once,TRBV6-2/TRBV6-3,TRBJ2-7,TGTGCCAGCAGTCCCTCCCCGGGACTTGTCTCCTACGAGCAGTACTTC,CASSPSPGLVSYEQYF
-,-,TRBV7-8,TRBJ1-5,TGTGCCAGCAGCTTTTGGGGGCGCAATCAGCCCCAGCATTTT,CASSFWGRNQPQHF
-,once,TRBV19,TRBJ2-4,TGTGCCAGTAGTATAGACCACAGCGGTCTAGCCAAAAACATTCAGTACTTC,CASSIDHSGLAKNIQYF
-,-,TRBV28,TRBJ1-5,TGTGCCAGCAGGGGGCCCCTGGGCAATCAGCCCCAGCATTTT,CASRGPLGNQPQHF
-,-,TRBV24-1,TRBJ2-5,TGTGCCACCAGTGATTTTGCGCGGGCCGGGTACCAAGAGACCCAGTACTTC,CATSDFARAGYQETQYF
TRBD1,-,TRBV4-2,TRBJ1-2,TGTGCCAGCAGCCAAGATCTGACAGGGCATGGCTACACCTTC,CASSQDLTGHGYTF
TRBD1,-,TRBV5-4,TRBJ1-5,TGTGCCAGCAGCTTAAATCCAGGGGGAAATCAGCCCCAGCATTTT,CASSLNPGGNQPQHF
TRBD1,-,TRBV6-5,TRBJ1-5,TGTGCCAGCAGTCCGACAGGGGGGGTCCGGCCCCAGCATTTT,CASSPTGGVRPQHF
TRBD2,few,TRBV4-1,TRBJ2-1,TGCGCCAGCAGCAAGACTAGCGGGAACTACAATGAGCAGTTCTTC,CASSKTSGNYNEQFF
-,-,TRBV28,TRBJ2-1,TGTGCCAGCAGATTGACAGTTTCCTACAATGAGCAGTTCTTC,CASRLTVSYNEQFF
-,once,TRBV24-1,TRBJ1-5,TGTGCCACCAGTGATGCAGGCAGCAATCAGCCCCAGCATTTT,CATSDAGSNQPQHF
-,few,TRBV25-1,TRBJ2-5,TGTGCCAGCAGTGAATACCCCGACAGACCGGGAGAGACCCAGTACTTC,CASSEYPDRPGETQYF
-,-,TRBV28,TRBJ2-7,TGTGCCAGCAGTGATTCGGGAGTTCAGGAGCAGTACTTC,CASSDSGVQEQYF